This is a list of T cell receptor beta chains from one sample in a study of blood T cell repertoires in COVID-19. Profiling relied on immunoSEQ multiplex PCR, and the TCRdb table lists in-frame clones only, not all of them. The table lists approximately 38,000 clones, more than 85% of them singletons. Sequencing was done on a sample of peripheral blood. These receptors were collected from a woman aged 80 or over with acute or convalescent COVID-19. Both conserved end residues are part of each CDR3. D genes are given only for firm matches. Clone size is shown for a subset of rows, as once, few, many or a class of expanded clone.

clone_size: .; cdr3_length: 14; d_call: .; j_call: TRBJ2-1; v_call: TRBV7-2; cdr3_aa: CASSLGYKYNEQFF; cdr3_nt: TGTGCCAGCAGCTTAGGGTACAAATACAATGAGCAGTTCTTC
clone_size: .; cdr3_length: 17; d_call: TRBD1; j_call: TRBJ1-1; v_call: TRBV18; cdr3_aa: CASSPPGQGSMNTEAFF; cdr3_nt: TGTGCCAGCTCACCTCCGGGACAGGGGTCTATGAACACTGAAGCTTTCTTT
clone_size: .; cdr3_length: 13; d_call: .; j_call: TRBJ2-3; v_call: TRBV10-1; cdr3_aa: CASGSGGSDTQYF; cdr3_nt: TGCGCCAGCGGTAGCGGTGGTTCAGATACGCAGTATTTT
clone_size: .; cdr3_length: 17; d_call: TRBD2; j_call: TRBJ2-1; v_call: TRBV4-1; cdr3_aa: CASSQVAGGHYYNEQFF; cdr3_nt: TGCGCCAGCAGCCAGGTAGCGGGGGGCCACTATTACAATGAGCAGTTCTTC
clone_size: .; cdr3_length: 13; d_call: TRBD1; j_call: TRBJ1-2; v_call: TRBV7-3; cdr3_aa: CASSSGQGYGYTF; cdr3_nt: TGTGCCAGCAGCTCCGGACAGGGTTATGGCTACACCTTC
clone_size: .; cdr3_length: 13; d_call: TRBD1; j_call: TRBJ2-7; v_call: TRBV30; cdr3_aa: CAFIDRGNREQYF; cdr3_nt: TGTGCCTTTATCGACAGGGGGAACCGCGAGCAGTACTTC
clone_size: .; cdr3_length: 17; d_call: TRBD2; j_call: TRBJ2-1; v_call: TRBV5-1; cdr3_aa: CASSLGLAGGRRNEQFF; cdr3_nt: TGCGCCAGCAGCTTGGGACTAGCGGGGGGGCGAAGGAATGAGCAGTTCTTC
clone_size: .; cdr3_length: 15; d_call: TRBD1; j_call: TRBJ2-2; v_call: TRBV5-1; cdr3_aa: CASSLDRGFGGELFF; cdr3_nt: TGCGCCAGCAGCTTAGACAGGGGGTTCGGCGGGGAGCTGTTTTTT
clone_size: .; cdr3_length: 15; d_call: .; j_call: TRBJ1-1; v_call: TRBV7-8; cdr3_aa: CASSLVPRLNTEAFF; cdr3_nt: TGTGCCAGCAGCTTAGTCCCCAGGTTGAACACTGAAGCTTTCTTT
clone_size: .; cdr3_length: 13; d_call: .; j_call: TRBJ1-2; v_call: TRBV12-3/TRBV12-4; cdr3_aa: CASSPGGGYGYTF; cdr3_nt: TGTGCCAGCAGTCCGGGGGGTGGCTATGGCTACACCTTC
clone_size: .; cdr3_length: 17; d_call: .; j_call: TRBJ2-2; v_call: TRBV9; cdr3_aa: CASSVSNRSANTGELFF; cdr3_nt: TGTGCCAGCAGCGTCTCAAACAGGAGCGCGAACACCGGGGAGCTGTTTTTT
clone_size: .; cdr3_length: 12; d_call: .; j_call: TRBJ1-1; v_call: TRBV15; cdr3_aa: CATSRVFTEAFF; cdr3_nt: TGTGCCACCAGCAGAGTATTCACTGAAGCTTTCTTT
clone_size: .; cdr3_length: 15; d_call: .; j_call: TRBJ1-2; v_call: TRBV6-5; cdr3_aa: CASSYSSQANYGYTF; cdr3_nt: TGTGCCAGCAGTTACTCGAGTCAGGCTAACTATGGCTACACCTTC
clone_size: once; cdr3_length: 13; d_call: TRBD1; j_call: TRBJ1-2; v_call: TRBV3-1/TRBV3-2; cdr3_aa: CASSHPGTGGYTF; cdr3_nt: TGTGCCAGCAGCCACCCCGGGACAGGTGGCTACACCTTC
clone_size: .; cdr3_length: 15; d_call: TRBD1; j_call: TRBJ2-2; v_call: TRBV19; cdr3_aa: CASRTDRGQAGELFF; cdr3_nt: TGTGCCAGTAGGACCGACAGGGGGCAAGCCGGGGAGCTGTTTTTT
clone_size: .; cdr3_length: 15; d_call: .; j_call: TRBJ1-2; v_call: TRBV6-2/TRBV6-3; cdr3_aa: CASSYQGSRTYGYTF; cdr3_nt: TGTGCCAGCAGTTACCAGGGCTCGAGGACCTATGGCTACACCTTC
clone_size: .; cdr3_length: 16; d_call: TRBD1; j_call: TRBJ1-1; v_call: TRBV5-1; cdr3_aa: CASSLMGQAVNTEAFF; cdr3_nt: TGCGCCAGCAGCTTGATGGGACAGGCGGTGAACACTGAAGCTTTCTTT
clone_size: .; cdr3_length: 13; d_call: .; j_call: TRBJ1-6; v_call: TRBV18; cdr3_aa: CASSPALDSPLHF; cdr3_nt: TGTGCCAGCTCACCAGCGTTGGATTCACCCCTCCACTTT
clone_size: .; cdr3_length: 17; d_call: TRBD1; j_call: TRBJ1-1; v_call: TRBV19; cdr3_aa: CASSIPQGGNLNTEAFF; cdr3_nt: TGTGCCAGTAGTATCCCACAGGGGGGAAACTTGAACACTGAAGCTTTCTTT
clone_size: once; cdr3_length: 13; d_call: .; j_call: TRBJ1-2; v_call: TRBV5-6; cdr3_aa: CASSLPVDYGYTF; cdr3_nt: TGTGCCAGCAGCTTACCGGTAGACTATGGCTACACCTTC
clone_size: .; cdr3_length: 15; d_call: .; j_call: TRBJ2-3; v_call: TRBV27; cdr3_aa: CATSGGTPALDTQYF; cdr3_nt: TGTGCCACATCCGGAGGAACCCCGGCTCTAGATACGCAGTATTTT
clone_size: .; cdr3_length: 16; d_call: TRBD2; j_call: TRBJ2-3; v_call: TRBV5-1; cdr3_aa: CASSLGTSGSTDTQYF; cdr3_nt: TGCGCCAGCAGCTTGGGGACTAGCGGGAGCACAGATACGCAGTATTTT
clone_size: .; cdr3_length: 12; d_call: TRBD1; j_call: TRBJ1-2; v_call: TRBV6-5; cdr3_aa: CASRSGGGGYTF; cdr3_nt: TGTGCCAGCAGGTCAGGGGGCGGTGGCTACACCTTC
clone_size: .; cdr3_length: 15; d_call: TRBD2; j_call: TRBJ2-2; v_call: TRBV7-3; cdr3_aa: CASSLAGGGTGELFF; cdr3_nt: TGTGCCAGCAGTTTAGCGGGGGGTGGCACCGGGGAGCTGTTTTTT
clone_size: .; cdr3_length: 17; d_call: TRBD2; j_call: TRBJ2-2; v_call: TRBV7-9; cdr3_aa: CASSLVAGRAKTGELFF; cdr3_nt: TGTGCCAGCAGCTTAGTAGCGGGCAGGGCTAAAACCGGGGAGCTGTTTTTT
clone_size: .; cdr3_length: 14; d_call: .; j_call: TRBJ2-6; v_call: TRBV15; cdr3_aa: CATRGSSGANVLTF; cdr3_nt: TGTGCCACCAGAGGGAGCTCTGGGGCCAACGTCCTGACTTTC
clone_size: .; cdr3_length: 14; d_call: TRBD1; j_call: TRBJ1-5; v_call: TRBV6-5; cdr3_aa: CASRSTGGSQPQHF; cdr3_nt: TGTGCCAGCAGGTCGACAGGGGGAAGTCAGCCCCAGCATTTT
clone_size: .; cdr3_length: 16; d_call: TRBD1; j_call: TRBJ2-1; v_call: TRBV4-2; cdr3_aa: CASSQDPGQVHNEQFF; cdr3_nt: TGTGCCAGCAGCCAAGACCCGGGACAGGTACACAATGAGCAGTTCTTC
clone_size: .; cdr3_length: 12; d_call: .; j_call: TRBJ1-4; v_call: TRBV7-8; cdr3_aa: CASSPIHEKLFF; cdr3_nt: TGTGCCAGCAGCCCCATTCATGAAAAACTGTTTTTT
clone_size: .; cdr3_length: 13; d_call: TRBD1; j_call: TRBJ1-1; v_call: TRBV9; cdr3_aa: CASSVAGTGEAFF; cdr3_nt: TGTGCCAGCAGCGTAGCGGGGACAGGGGAAGCTTTCTTT
clone_size: .; cdr3_length: 13; d_call: .; j_call: TRBJ2-5; v_call: TRBV18; cdr3_aa: CASSWGEQETQYF; cdr3_nt: TGTGCCAGCTCATGGGGCGAACAAGAGACCCAGTACTTC
clone_size: .; cdr3_length: 14; d_call: TRBD1; j_call: TRBJ2-5; v_call: TRBV6-1; cdr3_aa: CASSEADRGETQYF; cdr3_nt: TGTGCCAGCAGTGAAGCGGACAGGGGAGAGACCCAGTACTTC
clone_size: .; cdr3_length: 17; d_call: TRBD2; j_call: TRBJ2-7; v_call: TRBV6-2/TRBV6-3; cdr3_aa: CASSPPVDRGGPYEQYF; cdr3_nt: TGTGCCAGCAGTCCCCCGGTGGATCGGGGGGGGCCTTACGAGCAGTACTTC
clone_size: .; cdr3_length: 15; d_call: .; j_call: TRBJ2-3; v_call: TRBV5-4; cdr3_aa: CASSRRDSRTDTQYF; cdr3_nt: TGTGCCAGCAGCCGGAGGGATAGTCGCACAGATACGCAGTATTTT
clone_size: .; cdr3_length: 14; d_call: .; j_call: TRBJ1-2; v_call: TRBV4-2; cdr3_aa: CASSQDSRVYGYTF; cdr3_nt: TGTGCCAGCAGCCAAGACAGCAGGGTCTATGGCTACACCTTC
clone_size: .; cdr3_length: 14; d_call: TRBD1; j_call: TRBJ1-5; v_call: TRBV2; cdr3_aa: CATGQGASSQPQHF; cdr3_nt: TGTGCCACCGGACAGGGGGCCTCGAGTCAGCCCCAGCATTTT
clone_size: once; cdr3_length: 11; d_call: .; j_call: TRBJ1-1; v_call: TRBV12-3/TRBV12-4; cdr3_aa: CASRANTEAFF; cdr3_nt: TGTGCCAGCAGGGCAAACACTGAAGCTTTCTTT
clone_size: .; cdr3_length: 16; d_call: TRBD1; j_call: TRBJ2-2; v_call: TRBV9; cdr3_aa: CASSAPGTGNTGELFF; cdr3_nt: TGTGCCAGCAGCGCACCCGGGACAGGGAACACCGGGGAGCTGTTTTTT
clone_size: .; cdr3_length: 15; d_call: .; j_call: TRBJ2-1; v_call: TRBV5-1; cdr3_aa: CASNPGDSSYNEQFF; cdr3_nt: TGCGCCAGCAACCCCGGGGATAGCTCCTACAATGAGCAGTTCTTC
clone_size: .; cdr3_length: 14; d_call: .; j_call: TRBJ2-2; v_call: TRBV25-1; cdr3_aa: CASKPGTNTGELFF; cdr3_nt: TGTGCCAGCAAGCCAGGGACGAACACCGGGGAGCTGTTTTTT
clone_size: .; cdr3_length: 16; d_call: .; j_call: TRBJ2-7; v_call: TRBV19; cdr3_aa: CASSRSRASEPYEQYF; cdr3_nt: TGTGCCAGTAGCAGATCGCGCGCTAGCGAACCGTACGAGCAGTACTTC
clone_size: .; cdr3_length: 14; d_call: TRBD2; j_call: TRBJ2-5; v_call: TRBV5-1; cdr3_aa: CASSLGSGAETQYF; cdr3_nt: TGCGCCAGCAGCTTGGGTAGCGGGGCGGAGACCCAGTACTTC
clone_size: .; cdr3_length: 15; d_call: TRBD1; j_call: TRBJ2-7; v_call: TRBV27; cdr3_aa: CASGYRDRVSYEQYF; cdr3_nt: TGTGCCAGCGGTTACCGGGACAGGGTTTCTTACGAGCAGTACTTC
clone_size: .; cdr3_length: 15; d_call: .; j_call: TRBJ1-3; v_call: TRBV3-1/TRBV3-2; cdr3_aa: CASSQDSVSGNTIYF; cdr3_nt: TGTGCCAGCAGCCAAGATTCCGTTTCTGGAAACACCATATATTTT
clone_size: .; cdr3_length: 15; d_call: TRBD2; j_call: TRBJ2-1; v_call: TRBV7-2; cdr3_aa: CASSLKPGGATEQFF; cdr3_nt: TGTGCCAGCAGCTTAAAACCCGGGGGGGCCACTGAGCAGTTCTTC
clone_size: few; cdr3_length: 13; d_call: .; j_call: TRBJ2-1; v_call: TRBV24-1; cdr3_aa: CATSEAGMNEQFF; cdr3_nt: TGTGCCACCAGTGAGGCGGGTATGAATGAGCAGTTCTTC
clone_size: once; cdr3_length: 15; d_call: TRBD1; j_call: TRBJ2-3; v_call: TRBV5-1; cdr3_aa: CASSQPDRAGDTQYF; cdr3_nt: TGCGCCAGCAGCCAGCCCGACAGGGCTGGAGATACGCAGTATTTT
clone_size: .; cdr3_length: 13; d_call: TRBD1; j_call: TRBJ1-2; v_call: TRBV6-6; cdr3_aa: CASRWDSLESYTF; cdr3_nt: TGTGCCAGCAGGTGGGACAGCCTCGAGAGCTACACCTTC
clone_size: .; cdr3_length: 15; d_call: TRBD1; j_call: TRBJ1-2; v_call: TRBV9; cdr3_aa: CASSGRTGVNYGYTF; cdr3_nt: TGTGCCAGCAGCGGAAGGACAGGGGTTAACTATGGCTACACCTTC
clone_size: .; cdr3_length: 17; d_call: TRBD1; j_call: TRBJ2-1; v_call: TRBV6-2/TRBV6-3; cdr3_aa: CASSTERQGDRHNEQFF; cdr3_nt: TGTGCCAGCAGTACCGAAAGACAGGGGGATAGGCACAATGAGCAGTTCTTC
clone_size: .; cdr3_length: 15; d_call: TRBD1; j_call: TRBJ2-5; v_call: TRBV5-1; cdr3_aa: CASSETGARQETQYF; cdr3_nt: TGCGCCAGCAGCGAGACAGGGGCCCGACAAGAGACCCAGTACTTC
clone_size: .; cdr3_length: 16; d_call: .; j_call: TRBJ1-6; v_call: TRBV5-1; cdr3_aa: CASSLGAITPGSPLHF; cdr3_nt: TGCGCCAGCAGCTTGGGGGCCATTACTCCTGGTTCACCCCTCCACTTT
clone_size: .; cdr3_length: 14; d_call: TRBD1; j_call: TRBJ1-2; v_call: TRBV5-8; cdr3_aa: CASSWDRRGEGYTF; cdr3_nt: TGTGCCAGCAGCTGGGACAGGAGAGGGGAAGGCTACACCTTC
clone_size: .; cdr3_length: 13; d_call: TRBD1; j_call: TRBJ2-7; v_call: TRBV2; cdr3_aa: CASSTGGLYEQYF; cdr3_nt: TGTGCCAGCAGTACAGGGGGGCTCTACGAGCAGTACTTC
clone_size: .; cdr3_length: 14; d_call: TRBD1; j_call: TRBJ1-6; v_call: TRBV9; cdr3_aa: CASSLRTGSSPLHF; cdr3_nt: TGTGCCAGCAGCCTCCGGACAGGGTCTTCACCCCTCCACTTT